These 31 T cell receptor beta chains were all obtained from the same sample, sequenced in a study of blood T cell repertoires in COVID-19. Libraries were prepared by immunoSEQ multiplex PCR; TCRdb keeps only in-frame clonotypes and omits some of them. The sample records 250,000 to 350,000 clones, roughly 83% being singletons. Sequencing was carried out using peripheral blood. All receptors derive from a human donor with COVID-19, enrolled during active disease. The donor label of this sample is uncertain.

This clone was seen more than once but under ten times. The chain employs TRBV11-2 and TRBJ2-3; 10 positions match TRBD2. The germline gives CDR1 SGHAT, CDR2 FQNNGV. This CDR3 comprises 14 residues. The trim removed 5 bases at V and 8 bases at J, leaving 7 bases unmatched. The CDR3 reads CASSRGSSGSTQYF. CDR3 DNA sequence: TGTGCCAGCAGCCGGGGATCTAGCGGGAGTACGCAGTATTTT.

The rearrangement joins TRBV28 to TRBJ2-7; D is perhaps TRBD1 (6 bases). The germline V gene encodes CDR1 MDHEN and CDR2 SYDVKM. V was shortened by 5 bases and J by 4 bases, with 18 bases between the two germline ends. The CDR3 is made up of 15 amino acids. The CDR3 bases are TGTGCCAGCAGTCGCCGTAACAGGGTATTATACGAGCAGTACTTC. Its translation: CASSRRNRVLYEQYF.

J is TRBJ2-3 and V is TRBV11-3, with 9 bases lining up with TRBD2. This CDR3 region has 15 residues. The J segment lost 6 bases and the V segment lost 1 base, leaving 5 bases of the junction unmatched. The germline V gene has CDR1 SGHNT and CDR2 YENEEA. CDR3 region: CASSLGGRARDTQYF. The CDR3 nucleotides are TGTGCCAGCAGCTTAGGCGGGAGGGCCAGGGATACGCAGTATTTT.

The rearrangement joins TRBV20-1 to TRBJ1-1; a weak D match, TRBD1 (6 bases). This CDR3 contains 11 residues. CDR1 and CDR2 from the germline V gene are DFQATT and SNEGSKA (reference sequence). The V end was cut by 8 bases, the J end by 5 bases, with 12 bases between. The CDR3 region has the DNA TGCAGTTCTCCAAGGGGGACTGAAGCTTTCTTT. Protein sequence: CSSPRGTEAFF.

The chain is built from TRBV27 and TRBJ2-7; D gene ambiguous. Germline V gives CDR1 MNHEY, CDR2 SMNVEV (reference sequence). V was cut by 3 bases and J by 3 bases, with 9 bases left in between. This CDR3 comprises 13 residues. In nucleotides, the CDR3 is TGTGCCAGCAGTTTGGGCTCGGTCTACGAGCAGTACTTC. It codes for CASSLGSVYEQYF.

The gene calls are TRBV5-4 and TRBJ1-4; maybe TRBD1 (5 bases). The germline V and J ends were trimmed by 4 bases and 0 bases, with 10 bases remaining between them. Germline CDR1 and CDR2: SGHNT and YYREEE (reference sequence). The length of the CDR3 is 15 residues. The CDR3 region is CASSTGTATNEKLFF. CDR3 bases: TGTGCCAGCAGCACCGGGACTGCAACTAATGAAAAACTGTTTTTT. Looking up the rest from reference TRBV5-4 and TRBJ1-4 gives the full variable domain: ETGVTQSPTHLIKTRGQQVTLRCSSQSGHNTVSWYQQALGQGPQFIFQYYREEENGRGNFPPRFSGLQFPNYSSELNVNALELDDSALYLCASSTGTATNEKLFFGSGTQLSVL.

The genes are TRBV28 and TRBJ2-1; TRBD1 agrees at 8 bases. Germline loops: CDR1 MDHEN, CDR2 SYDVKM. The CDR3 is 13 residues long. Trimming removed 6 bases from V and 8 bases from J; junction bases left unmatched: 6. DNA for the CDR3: TGTGCCAGCAGAGCCAGGGGGCTGTATGAGCAGTTCTTC. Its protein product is CASRARGLYEQFF.

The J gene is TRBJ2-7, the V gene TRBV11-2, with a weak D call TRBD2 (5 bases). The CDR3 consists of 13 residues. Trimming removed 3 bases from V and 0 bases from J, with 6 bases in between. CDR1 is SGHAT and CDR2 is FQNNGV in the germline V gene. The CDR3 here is CASSFGLSYEQYF. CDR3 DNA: TGTGCCAGCAGCTTCGGACTCTCCTACGAGCAGTACTTC. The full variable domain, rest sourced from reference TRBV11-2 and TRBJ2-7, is EAGVAQSPRYKIIEKRQSVAFWCNPISGHATLYWYQQILGQGPKLLIQFQNNGVVDDSQLPKDRFSAERLKGVDSTLKIQPAKLEDSAVYLCASSFGLSYEQYFGPGTRLTVT.

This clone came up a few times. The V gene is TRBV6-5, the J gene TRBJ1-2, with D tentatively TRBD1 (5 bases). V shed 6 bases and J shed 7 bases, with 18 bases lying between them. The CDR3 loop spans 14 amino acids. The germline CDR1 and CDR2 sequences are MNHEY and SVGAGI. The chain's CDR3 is CASRGRDWFGGYTF. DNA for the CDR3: TGTGCCAGCAGAGGCAGGGACTGGTTTGGTGGCTACACCTTC.

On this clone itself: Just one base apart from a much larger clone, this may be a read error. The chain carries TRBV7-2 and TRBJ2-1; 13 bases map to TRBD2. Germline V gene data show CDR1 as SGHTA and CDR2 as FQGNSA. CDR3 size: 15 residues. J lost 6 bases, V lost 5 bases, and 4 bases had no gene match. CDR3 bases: TGTGCCAGCAGCCCCCGGACTAGCGGGAGCAATGAGCAGTTCTTC. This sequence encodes CASSPRTSGSNEQFF. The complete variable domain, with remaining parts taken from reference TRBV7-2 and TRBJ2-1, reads GAGVSQSPSNKVTEKGKDVELRCDPISGHTALYWYRQSLGQGLEFLIYFQGNSAPDKSGLPSDRFSAERTGGSVSTLTIQRTQQEDSAVYLCASSPRTSGSNEQFFGPGTRLTVL.

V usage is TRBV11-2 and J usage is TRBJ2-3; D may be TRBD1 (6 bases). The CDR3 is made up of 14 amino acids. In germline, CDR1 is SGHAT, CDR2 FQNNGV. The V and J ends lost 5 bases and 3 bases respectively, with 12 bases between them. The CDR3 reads CASSRQQGTDTQYF. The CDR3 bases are TGTGCCAGCAGCCGTCAACAGGGAACAGATACGCAGTATTTT.

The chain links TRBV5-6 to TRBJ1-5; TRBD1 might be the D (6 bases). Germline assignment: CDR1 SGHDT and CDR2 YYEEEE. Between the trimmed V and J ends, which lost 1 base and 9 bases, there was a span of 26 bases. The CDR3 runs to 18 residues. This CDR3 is CASSLTRLQDSYLWPQHF. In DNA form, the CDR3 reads TGTGCCAGCAGCTTGACGCGACTTCAGGACAGTTACCTTTGGCCCCAGCATTTT.

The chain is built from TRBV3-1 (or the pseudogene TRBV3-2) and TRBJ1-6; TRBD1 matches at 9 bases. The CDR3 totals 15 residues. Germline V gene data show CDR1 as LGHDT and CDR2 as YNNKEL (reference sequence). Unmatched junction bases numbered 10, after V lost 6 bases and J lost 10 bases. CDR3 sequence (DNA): TGTGCCAGCAGTCAGGACAGGGGTATTGAATCACCCCTCCACTTT. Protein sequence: CASSQDRGIESPLHF.

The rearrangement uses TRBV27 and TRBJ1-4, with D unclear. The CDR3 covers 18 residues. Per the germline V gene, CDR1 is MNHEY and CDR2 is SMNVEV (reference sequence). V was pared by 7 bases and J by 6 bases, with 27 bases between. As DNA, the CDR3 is TGTGCCAGCACCCTTCGGTGGCCCTTCGGGGTCGGGGATGAAAAACTGTTTTTT. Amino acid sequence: CASTLRWPFGVGDEKLFF.

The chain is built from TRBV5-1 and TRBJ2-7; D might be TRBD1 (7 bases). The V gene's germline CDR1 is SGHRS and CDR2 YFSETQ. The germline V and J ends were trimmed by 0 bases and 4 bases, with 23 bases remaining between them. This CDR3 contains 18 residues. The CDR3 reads CASSLGQGVPGLLYEQYF. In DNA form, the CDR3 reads TGCGCCAGCAGCTTGGGGCAGGGGGTACCGGGACTGCTATACGAGCAGTACTTC.

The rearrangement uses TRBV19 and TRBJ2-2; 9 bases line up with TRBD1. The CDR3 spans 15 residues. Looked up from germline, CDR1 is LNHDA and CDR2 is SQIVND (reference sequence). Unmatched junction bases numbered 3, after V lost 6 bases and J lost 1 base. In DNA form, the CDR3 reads TGTGCCAGTAGGAGGGACAGGGAGAACACCGGGGAGCTGTTTTTT. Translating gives CASRRDRENTGELFF.

The CDR3 bases are TGTGCCAGCAGCCAGGCAGGGAACTATGGCTACACCTTC. Amino acids: CASSQAGNYGYTF. The V call is TRBV7-9, the J call TRBJ1-2; D is possibly TRBD1 (5 bases). V was pared by 5 bases and J by 2 bases, with 9 bases between. The CDR3 extends over 13 amino acids. Germline values: CDR1 SEHNR, CDR2 FQNEAQ (reference sequence). The full variable domain, completed using reference TRBV7-9 and TRBJ1-2, is DTGVSQNPRHKITKRGQNVTFRCDPISEHNRLYWYRQTLGQGPEFLTYFQNEAQLEKSRLLSDRFSAERPKGSFSTLEIQRTEQGDSAMYLCASSQAGNYGYTFGSGTRLTVV.

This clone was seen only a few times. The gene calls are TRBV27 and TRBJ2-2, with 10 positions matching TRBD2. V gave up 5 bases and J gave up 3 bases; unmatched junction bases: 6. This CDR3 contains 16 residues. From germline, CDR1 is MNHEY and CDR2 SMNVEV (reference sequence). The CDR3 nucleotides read TGTGCCAGCAGTCCTGGACTAGCGGTAGACACCGGGGAGCTGTTTTTT. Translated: CASSPGLAVDTGELFF.

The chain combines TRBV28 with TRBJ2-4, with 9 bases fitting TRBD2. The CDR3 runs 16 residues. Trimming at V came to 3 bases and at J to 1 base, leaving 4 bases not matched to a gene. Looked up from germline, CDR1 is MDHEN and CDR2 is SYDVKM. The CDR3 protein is CASSLAGGAAKNIQYF. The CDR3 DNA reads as TGTGCCAGCAGTTTGGCGGGGGGGGCGGCCAAAAACATTCAGTACTTC.

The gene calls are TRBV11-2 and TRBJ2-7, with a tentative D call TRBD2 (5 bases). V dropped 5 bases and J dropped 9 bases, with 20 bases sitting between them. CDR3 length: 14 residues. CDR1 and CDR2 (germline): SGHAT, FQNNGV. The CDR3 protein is CASSPRTGNTVQYF. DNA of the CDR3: TGTGCCAGCAGCCCACGGACGGGGAATACGGTGCAGTACTTC.

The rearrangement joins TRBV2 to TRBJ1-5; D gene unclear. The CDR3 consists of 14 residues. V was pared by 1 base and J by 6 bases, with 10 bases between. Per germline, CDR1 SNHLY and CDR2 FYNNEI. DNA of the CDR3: TGTGCCAGCAGTGAAGGGAGGGCAGTTCAGCCCCAGCATTTT. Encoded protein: CASSEGRAVQPQHF.

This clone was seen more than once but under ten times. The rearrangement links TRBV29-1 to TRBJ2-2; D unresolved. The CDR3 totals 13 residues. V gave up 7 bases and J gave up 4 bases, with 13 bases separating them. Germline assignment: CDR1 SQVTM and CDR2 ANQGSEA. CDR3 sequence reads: CSARLMSTGELFF. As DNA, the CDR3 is TGCAGCGCCCGATTAATGAGCACCGGGGAGCTGTTTTTT.

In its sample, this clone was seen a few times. The CDR3 is CASSLQGGDTEAFF. For the CDR3, the DNA is TGCGCCAGCAGCTTGCAGGGAGGGGACACTGAAGCTTTCTTT. This chain joins TRBV5-1 and TRBJ1-1; maybe TRBD1 (5 bases). V was cut by 1 base and J by 3 bases, with 10 bases left in between. The CDR3 contains 14 residues. Germline V lookup: CDR1 SGHRS, CDR2 YFSETQ.

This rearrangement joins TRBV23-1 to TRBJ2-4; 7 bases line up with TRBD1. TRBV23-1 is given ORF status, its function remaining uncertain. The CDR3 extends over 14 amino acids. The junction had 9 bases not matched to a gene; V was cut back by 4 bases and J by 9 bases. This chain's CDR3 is CASSLRQGNCIQYF. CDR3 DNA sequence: TGCGCCAGCAGTCTAAGACAGGGTAACTGCATTCAGTACTTC.

The CDR3 sequence: CASSPLYVTSSPGHEQFF. CDR3 sequence (DNA): TGTGCCAGCAGCCCACTCTATGTGACTAGCAGCCCAGGACATGAGCAGTTCTTC. The chain is built from TRBV27 and TRBJ2-1; 7 bases align to TRBD2. The V gene end was trimmed by 6 bases and the J gene end by 8 bases; junction bases not matched to a gene: 22. The CDR3 sequence is 18 residues long. CDR1 is MNHEY, CDR2 SMNVEV, per germline (reference sequence).

The CDR3 coding sequence is TGCAGCGTTGAAGAGGGGCGAAGTAACTATGGCTACACCTTC. Its translation: CSVEEGRSNYGYTF. The rearrangement uses TRBV29-1 and TRBJ1-2, with a tentative D call TRBD1 (5 bases). CDR3 length: 14 amino acids. V lost 0 bases, J lost 1 base, and 9 bases lay in between. CDR1 and CDR2 (germline): SQVTM, ANQGSEA.

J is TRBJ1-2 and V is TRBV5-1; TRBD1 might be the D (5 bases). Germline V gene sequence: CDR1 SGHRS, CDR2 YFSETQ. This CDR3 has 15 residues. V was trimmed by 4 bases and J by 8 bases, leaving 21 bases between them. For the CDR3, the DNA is TGCGCCAGCAGCCCCGGGACGGGGGAGCGAAGAGGCTACACCTTC. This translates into CASSPGTGERRGYTF.

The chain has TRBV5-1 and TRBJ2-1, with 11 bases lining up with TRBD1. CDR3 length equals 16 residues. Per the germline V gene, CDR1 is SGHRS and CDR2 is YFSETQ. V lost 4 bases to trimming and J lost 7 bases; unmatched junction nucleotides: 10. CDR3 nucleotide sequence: TGCGCCAGCAGCGTCGGACAGGGGGCAGTTCGGAATGAGCAGTTCTTC. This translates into CASSVGQGAVRNEQFF.

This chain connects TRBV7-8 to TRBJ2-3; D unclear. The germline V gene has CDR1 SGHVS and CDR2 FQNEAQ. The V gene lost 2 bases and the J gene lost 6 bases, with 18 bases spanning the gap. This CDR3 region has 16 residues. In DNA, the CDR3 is TGTGCCAGCAGCTTACCCGGTATGGAGTTCGGCGATACGCAGTATTTT. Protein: CASSLPGMEFGDTQYF.

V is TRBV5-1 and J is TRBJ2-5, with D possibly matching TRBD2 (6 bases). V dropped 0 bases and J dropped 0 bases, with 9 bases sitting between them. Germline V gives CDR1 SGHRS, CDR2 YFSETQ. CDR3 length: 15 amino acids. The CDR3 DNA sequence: TGCGCCAGCAGCTTGGCCGGAGGGGACCAAGAGACCCAGTACTTC. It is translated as CASSLAGGDQETQYF.

The CDR3 here is CASSQGWGQGFGGYTF. Here the CDR3 DNA reads TGTGCCAGCAGCCAAGGTTGGGGACAGGGCTTCGGGGGCTACACCTTC. The chain uses TRBV3-1 (or the pseudogene TRBV3-2) and TRBJ1-2, with 9 nucleotides matching TRBD1. The CDR3 spans 16 residues. Germline V gene lookup returns CDR1 LGHDT and CDR2 YNNKEL (reference sequence). V shed 1 base and J 8 bases; nucleotides not matched to a gene: 11.